The clone carrying this T cell receptor (beta chain) is classed as medium-sized. TCRdb redid the calling of the PCR reads with MiXCR, one entry per CDR3 protein. In the table there are over 10,000 distinct CDR3 sequences, around 50% of which are singletons. The data were taken from a study of immune characterization of retroperitoneal liposarcoma. The germline V gene encodes CDR1 MNHNS and CDR2 SASEGT. This CDR3 contains 15 residues. The V and J ends lost 9 bases and 10 bases respectively, with 25 bases between them. The origin of this receptor is a female donor with retroperitoneal liposarcoma. Source material: tumor tissue. The rearrangement uses TRBV6-1 and TRBJ2-1; D is undetermined. CDR3 region: CASKDQALGPVEQFF. The CDR3 DNA sequence: TGTGCCAGTAAAGACCAAGCCCTCGGACCGGTGGAGCAGTTCTTC.